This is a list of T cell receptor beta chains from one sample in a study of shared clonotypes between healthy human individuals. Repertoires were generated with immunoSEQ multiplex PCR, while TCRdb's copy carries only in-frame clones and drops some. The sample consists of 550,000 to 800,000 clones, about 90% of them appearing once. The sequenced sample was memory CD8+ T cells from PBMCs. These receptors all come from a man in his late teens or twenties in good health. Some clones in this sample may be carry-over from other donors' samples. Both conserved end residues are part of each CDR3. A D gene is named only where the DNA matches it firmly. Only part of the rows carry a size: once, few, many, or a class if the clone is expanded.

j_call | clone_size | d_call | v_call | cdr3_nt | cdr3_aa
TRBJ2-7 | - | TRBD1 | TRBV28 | TGTGCCAGCAGGCTCCCCGGGACAGGGGCCTTCGAGCAGTACTTC | CASRLPGTGAFEQYF
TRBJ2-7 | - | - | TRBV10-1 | TGCGCCAGCAGTGAGTTGGCGAAAACAGGCGAGCAGTACTTC | CASSELAKTGEQYF
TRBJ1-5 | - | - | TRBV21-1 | TGTGCCAGCAGCAAGCTAGGGTCGCGGACTTGCCCTCGCTTCCTGGGGGGCGGGCCCCAGCATTTT | CASSKLGSRTCPRFLGGGPQHF
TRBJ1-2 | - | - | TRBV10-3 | TGTGCCAGCTCCGGGACAAGAACCAACTATGGCTACACCTTC | CASSGTRTNYGYTF
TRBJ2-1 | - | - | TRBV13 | TGTGCCAGCAGCTATGGGGACTCCCACAATGAGCAGTTCTTC | CASSYGDSHNEQFF
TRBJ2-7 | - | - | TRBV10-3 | TGTGCCATCAGGCTGACTCGGGGGGACAAACCCTACGAGCAGTACTTC | CAIRLTRGDKPYEQYF
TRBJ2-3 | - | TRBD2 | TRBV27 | TGTGCCAGCAGGAGGCTAGCGGGTTCGACAGATACGCAGTATTTT | CASRRLAGSTDTQYF
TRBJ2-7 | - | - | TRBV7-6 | TGTGCCAGCAGCTTAGGAGGGGAGAGGCCCTACGAGCAGTACTTC | CASSLGGERPYEQYF
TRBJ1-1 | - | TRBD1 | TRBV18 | TGTGCCAGCCAGGACAGGGAAGAGAGGAACACTGAAGCTTTCTTT | CASQDREERNTEAFF
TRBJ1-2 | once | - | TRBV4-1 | TGCGCCAGCAGCCAAGAGTCGGACAGAACTAACTATGGCTACACCTTC | CASSQESDRTNYGYTF
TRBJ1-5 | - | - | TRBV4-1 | TGCGCCAGCAGCCCGACAGGACCCAATCAGCCCCAGCATTTT | CASSPTGPNQPQHF
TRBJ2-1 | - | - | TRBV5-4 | TGTGCCAGCAGCCCTAGAGCTTTTAATGAGCAGTTCTTC | CASSPRAFNEQFF
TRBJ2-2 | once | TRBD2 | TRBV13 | TGTGCCAGCAGGGAGCGGGAGTTCGGAAAGACCGGGGAGCTGTTTTTT | CASREREFGKTGELFF
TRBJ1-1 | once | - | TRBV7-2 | TGTGCCAGCAGCTTAGTAGGGCGAGACACTGAAGCTTTCTTT | CASSLVGRDTEAFF
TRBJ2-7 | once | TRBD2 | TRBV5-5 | TGTGCCAGCAGCCTACTAGCGGGAGGGTTGTTCTACGAGCAGTACTTC | CASSLLAGGLFYEQYF
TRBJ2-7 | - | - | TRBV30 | TGTGCCTGGAGTGTAGGGTCAGCGTACGAGCAGTACTTC | CAWSVGSAYEQYF
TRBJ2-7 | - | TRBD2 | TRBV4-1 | TGCGCCAGCAGCCAAGATCGGAGACTAGCGGGAGGGCCTCTCTACGAGCAGTACTTC | CASSQDRRLAGGPLYEQYF
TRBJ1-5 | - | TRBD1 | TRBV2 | TGTGCCAGCAGTGACCCCGGGAGGACAGGGTGGCACGGGGAAAATCCCCAGCATTTT | CASSDPGRTGWHGENPQHF
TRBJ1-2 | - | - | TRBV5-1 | TGCGCCAGCAGCTTGGAAAACAAGTTCTATGGCTACACCTTC | CASSLENKFYGYTF
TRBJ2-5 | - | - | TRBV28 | TGTGCCAGCAGTGGTATGCGGCAGGACATCTGGTCTTATCAAGAGACCCAGTACTTC | CASSGMRQDIWSYQETQYF
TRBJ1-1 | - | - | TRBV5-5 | TGTGCCAGCAGGACTGACAGAAACACTGAAGCTTTCTTT | CASRTDRNTEAFF
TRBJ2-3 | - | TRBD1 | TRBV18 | TGTGCCAGCTTCGCAGGGGGCCAGAACACAGATACGCAGTATTTT | CASFAGGQNTDTQYF
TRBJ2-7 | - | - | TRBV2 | TGTGCCAGCAGTGAGGGGCGGCCGGCCGACTCCTACGAGCAGTACTTC | CASSEGRPADSYEQYF
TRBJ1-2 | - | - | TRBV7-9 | TGTGCCAGCAGCTTGACGGCCATGGACTTCTATGGCTACACCTTC | CASSLTAMDFYGYTF
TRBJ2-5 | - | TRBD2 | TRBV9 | TGTGCCAGCAGCCCATCTTCGGGAGGTCGCCAAGAGACCCAGTACTTC | CASSPSSGGRQETQYF
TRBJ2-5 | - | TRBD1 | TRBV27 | TGTGCCAGCAGATGGACAGGGGATCAAGAGACCCAGTACTTC | CASRWTGDQETQYF
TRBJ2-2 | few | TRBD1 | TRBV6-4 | TGTGCCAGCAGTGAACAGGGGGACACCGGGGAGCTGTTTTTT | CASSEQGDTGELFF
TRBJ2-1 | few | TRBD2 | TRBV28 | TGTGCCAGCAGTTGGGCGGGGGGAAATGAGCAGTTCTTC | CASSWAGGNEQFF
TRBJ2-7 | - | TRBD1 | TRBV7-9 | TGTGCCAGCAGCTTACTGGTCGGAACAGGGGGCTACGAGCAGTACTTC | CASSLLVGTGGYEQYF
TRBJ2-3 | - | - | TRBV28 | TGTGCCAGCAGGACCGGGCGCGTAGTTGGAATTTCTAGCACAGATACGCAGTATTTT | CASRTGRVVGISSTDTQYF
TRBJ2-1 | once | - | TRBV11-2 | TGTGCCAGCAGCTTAGGGGGCTCGGGGTATGAGCAGTTCTTC | CASSLGGSGYEQFF
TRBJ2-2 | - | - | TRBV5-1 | TGCGCCAGCAGCCCACCGGCGGTTAGGCCCGGGGAGCTGTTTTTT | CASSPPAVRPGELFF
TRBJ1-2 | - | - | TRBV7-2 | TGTGCCAGCAGTTATCCCAGCTATGGCTACACCTTC | CASSYPSYGYTF
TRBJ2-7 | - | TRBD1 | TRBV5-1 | TGCGCCAGCAGCTTGGTTATGGGACAGAGCTACGAGCAGTACTTC | CASSLVMGQSYEQYF
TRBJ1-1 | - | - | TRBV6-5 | TGTGCCAGCAGTTACTCGAGTATCAGTCTGAACACTGAAGCTTTCTTT | CASSYSSISLNTEAFF
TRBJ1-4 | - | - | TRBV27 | TGTGCCAGCAGTCCACAACAAGTCGGGGGCGTCGAAAAACTGTTTTTT | CASSPQQVGGVEKLFF
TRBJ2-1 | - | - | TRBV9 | TGTGCCAGCAGCGCAACAGGGTTATCGGGGAATGAGCAGTTCTTC | CASSATGLSGNEQFF
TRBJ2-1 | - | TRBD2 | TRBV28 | TGTGCCAGCTCCCTCCGGGGCGGGAGGGCCCTCTCCGAGCAGTTCTTC | CASSLRGGRALSEQFF
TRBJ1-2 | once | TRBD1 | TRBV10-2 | TGCGCCAGCACCACGGACAGGGTAGATTTGGATGGCTACACCTTC | CASTTDRVDLDGYTF
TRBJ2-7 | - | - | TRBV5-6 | TGTGCCAGCAGCTTGGGTGAATACGAGCAGTACTTC | CASSLGEYEQYF
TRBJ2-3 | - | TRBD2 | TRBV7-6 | TGTGCCAGCAGCTTAGTGCTAGCGGGAGTACTCGGCACAGATACGCAGTATTTT | CASSLVLAGVLGTDTQYF
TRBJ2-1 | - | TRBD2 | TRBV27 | TGTGCCAGCAGTCGCGGGCCTAGCGGTTACAATGAGCAGTTCTTC | CASSRGPSGYNEQFF
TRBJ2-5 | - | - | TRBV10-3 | TGTGCCATCAGACAAGGTGGCGAACAAGAGACCCAGTACTTC | CAIRQGGEQETQYF
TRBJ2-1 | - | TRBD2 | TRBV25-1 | TGTGCCAGCAGTGACCCAATAGCGGGGGCCTACAATGAGCAGTTCTTC | CASSDPIAGAYNEQFF
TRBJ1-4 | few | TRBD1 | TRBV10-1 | TGCGCCAGCAGCGAAACAGGGGGAGAGGGTAAACTGTTTTTT | CASSETGGEGKLFF
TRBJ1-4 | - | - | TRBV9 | TGTGCCAGCAGCCCTCCTCGGGAACCTGAAAAACTGTTTTTT | CASSPPREPEKLFF